These 8 T cell receptor beta chains came from one sample sequenced in a study of OX40 agonist ivuxolimab in advanced cancers. The repertoire was sequenced with immunoSEQ multiplex PCR; TCRdb's copy has only in-frame clones and lacks some. The sample carries 40,000 to 45,000 clones, around 90% recorded once. This specimen consisted of CD4+ or CD8+ T cells sorted from blood, obtained in a trial of the OX40 agonist ivuxolimab. The receptors come from an adult with an advanced solid tumor such as melanoma, head and neck, liver or kidney cancer.

V gene TRBV2 combines with J gene TRBJ1-4, with 10 bases fitting TRBD1. This CDR3 is built from 15 residues. Germline V CDR1 and CDR2: SNHLY, FYNNEI. Trimming took 8 bases from V and 7 from J; bases not matched to a gene: 10. This CDR3 reads CASLNAGQGGEKLFF. The CDR3 region has the DNA TGTGCCAGCCTAAACGCCGGACAGGGGGGTGAAAAACTGTTTTTT.

The chain recombines TRBV15 with TRBJ2-1; a possible D gene is TRBD1 (6 bases). Germline V gene lookup returns CDR1 LNHNV and CDR2 YYDKDF (reference sequence). CDR3 length: 14 amino acids. V lost 2 bases and J lost 6, with 11 bases in between. CDR3 coding DNA: TGTGCCACCAGCAGATATGGGGGCCTCAATGAGCAGTTCTTC. Translating gives CATSRYGGLNEQFF.

This clone was recorded once. J is TRBJ2-2 and V is TRBV19; possible D gene TRBD1, 7 bases. The CDR3 is 19 amino acids. The V and J ends lost 6 bases and 1 base respectively, with 24 bases between them. Germline values: CDR1 LNHDA, CDR2 SQIVND (reference sequence). The CDR3 here is CASSPRVSRGELNTGELFF. DNA of the CDR3: TGTGCCAGTAGCCCGAGGGTCTCCAGGGGGGAATTGAACACCGGGGAGCTGTTTTTT.

The chain uses TRBV30 and TRBJ2-1; D not certain. Germline V gene lookup returns CDR1 GTSNPN and CDR2 SVGIG (reference sequence). This CDR3 is 12 amino acids long. V was cut by 2 bases and J by 10 bases, with 12 bases left in between. In DNA, the CDR3 is TGTGCCTGGAGTCCTACCGGCGGAGAGCAGTTCTTC. This sequence encodes CAWSPTGGEQFF.

This clone appeared once. The V call is TRBV30, the J call TRBJ2-1; D is ambiguous. This CDR3 spans 12 amino acids. CDR1 and CDR2 (germline): GTSNPN, SVGIG (reference sequence). V was trimmed by 2 bases and J by 3 bases, leaving 5 bases between them. Here the CDR3 reads CAWSSGYNEQFF. In DNA form, the CDR3 reads TGTGCCTGGAGTTCAGGCTACAATGAGCAGTTCTTC.

The V gene is TRBV28, the J gene TRBJ1-1; 11 nucleotides agree with TRBD1. Germline V CDR1 and CDR2: MDHEN, SYDVKM. The CDR3 has 16 residues. The V and J ends lost 5 bases and 1 base, in that order; junction bases with no gene match: 6. CDR3 in DNA: TGTGCCAGCAGTCCATGGACAGGGGGCTGGAACACTGAAGCTTTCTTT. Protein sequence: CASSPWTGGWNTEAFF.

This clone was detected once. The chain combines TRBV28 with TRBJ1-5; tentative D call: TRBD1 (5 bases). Trimming pared 7 bases from V and 7 bases from J, leaving 17 bases between. This CDR3 is built from 14 residues. From germline, CDR1 is MDHEN and CDR2 SYDVKM. The CDR3 DNA follows: TGTGCCAGCAAGGGGTTGGGGTCGGGACAGCCCCAGCATTTT. This translates into CASKGLGSGQPQHF.

This chain connects TRBV7-9 to TRBJ2-7; TRBD2 might be the D (8 bases). Germline V gives CDR1 SEHNR, CDR2 FQNEAQ (reference sequence). V was trimmed by 4 bases and J by 5 bases, leaving 21 bases between them. CDR3 size: 16 residues. CDR3 residues: CASSSSGGTAYHEQYF. For the CDR3, the DNA is TGTGCCAGCAGCTCATCGGGGGGGACAGCTTACCACGAGCAGTACTTC. The whole variable domain, remainder taken from reference TRBV7-9 and TRBJ2-7, is DTGVSQNPRHKITKRGQNVTFRCDPISEHNRLYWYRQTLGQGPEFLTYFQNEAQLEKSRLLSDRFSAERPKGSFSTLEIQRTEQGDSAMYLCASSSSGGTAYHEQYFGPGTRLTVT.